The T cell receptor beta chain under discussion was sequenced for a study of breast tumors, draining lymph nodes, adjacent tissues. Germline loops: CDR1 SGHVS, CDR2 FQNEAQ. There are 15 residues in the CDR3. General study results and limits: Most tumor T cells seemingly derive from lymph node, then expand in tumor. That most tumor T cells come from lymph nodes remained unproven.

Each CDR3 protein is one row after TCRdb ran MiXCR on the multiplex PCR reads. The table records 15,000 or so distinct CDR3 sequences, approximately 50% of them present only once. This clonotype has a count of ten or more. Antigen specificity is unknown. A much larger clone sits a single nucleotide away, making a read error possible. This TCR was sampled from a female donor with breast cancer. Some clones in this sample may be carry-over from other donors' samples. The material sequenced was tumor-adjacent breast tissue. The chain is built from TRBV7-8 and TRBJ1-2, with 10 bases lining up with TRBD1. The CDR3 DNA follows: TGTGCCAGCAGCCCGTCTGGGACAGGGGTCTATGGCTACCCCTTC. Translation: CASSPSGTGVYGYPF.